This is a list of T cell receptor beta chains from one sample in a study of cytomegalovirus exposure and HLA in healthy donors. Using immunoSEQ multiplex PCR, the repertoire was profiled, and TCRdb retains in-frame clones only, with some absent. Of roughly 180,000 clones listed, 8.5% to 10% are singletons. Sequenced: PBMCs. These receptors were obtained from a woman aged 25-40 years in good health and CMV-seropositive. Both conserved end residues are part of each CDR3. Fields, in order: V gene, J gene, D gene, clone size, CDR3 protein, CDR3 DNA. The D gene is left open where the match is weak. Clone size, where shown, is once, few, many, or a class for clones that have expanded.

TRBV5-1,TRBJ2-2,-,few,CASSFTSNTGELFF,TGCGCCAGCAGCTTTACATCGAACACCGGGGAGCTGTTTTTT
TRBV6-1,TRBJ2-2,-,few,CASSMTSDGELFF,TGTGCCAGCAGTATGACTAGTGACGGGGAGCTGTTTTTT
TRBV4-1,TRBJ2-1,TRBD2,few,CASSQDHLAEGNEQFF,TGCGCCAGCAGCCAAGATCATCTAGCGGAGGGAAATGAGCAGTTCTTC
TRBV9,TRBJ2-1,-,few,CASSVEGGSGEQFF,TGTGCCAGCAGCGTAGAGGGGGGGTCAGGTGAGCAGTTCTTC
TRBV27,TRBJ1-3,-,few,CASSDSYSGNTIYF,TGTGCCAGCAGTGACAGTTACTCTGGAAACACCATATATTTT
TRBV18,TRBJ2-5,-,few,CASSPEGQRETQYF,TGTGCCAGCTCACCGGAGGGACAGCGAGAGACCCAGTACTTC
TRBV10-2,TRBJ2-1,-,-,CASSAGHLSSYNEQFF,TGCGCCAGCAGTGCCGGACACCTCAGCTCCTACAATGAGCAGTTCTTC
TRBV7-2,TRBJ2-1,TRBD2,few,CASSTSGVSYNEQFF,TGTGCCAGCAGCACTAGCGGGGTATCCTACAATGAGCAGTTCTTC
TRBV7-3,TRBJ2-1,-,few,CASSLGRGYNEQFF,TGTGCCAGCAGCTTAGGCAGGGGATACAATGAGCAGTTCTTC
TRBV6-5,TRBJ2-1,TRBD2,-,CASSYGASGGNEQFF,TGTGCCAGCAGTTACGGCGCTAGCGGGGGCAATGAGCAGTTCTTC
TRBV18,TRBJ2-1,-,-,CASSPPSGRDNEQFF,TGTGCCAGCTCACCACCTAGCGGAAGAGACAATGAGCAGTTCTTC
TRBV7-9,TRBJ2-1,TRBD1,-,CASSQPGTASVNEQFF,TGTGCCAGCAGTCAGCCGGGGACAGCGTCGGTCAATGAGCAGTTCTTC
TRBV28,TRBJ2-5,TRBD1,few,CASSPSGTGGEETQYF,TGTGCCAGCAGTCCGTCCGGGACAGGAGGAGAAGAGACCCAGTACTTC
TRBV2,TRBJ2-6,TRBD1,-,CASRTGSGANVLTF,TGTGCCAGCCGGACAGGGTCTGGGGCCAACGTCCTGACTTTC
TRBV2,TRBJ2-7,-,-,CASREDYVLEQYF,TGTGCCAGCAGAGAGGACTATGTCTTGGAGCAGTACTTC
TRBV2,TRBJ2-3,TRBD1,few,CASRELRGTADTQYF,TGTGCCAGCAGGGAGCTCAGGGGGACAGCAGATACGCAGTATTTT
TRBV5-1,TRBJ2-7,TRBD1,few,CASSLATGGLADEQYF,TGCGCCAGCAGCTTGGCGACAGGGGGGCTGGCGGACGAGCAGTACTTC
TRBV19,TRBJ2-7,TRBD2,-,CASSLRTSGSGEQYF,TGTGCCAGTAGTTTAAGGACTAGCGGGAGTGGCGAGCAGTACTTC
TRBV19,TRBJ2-7,TRBD2,-,CASSIGGSGTYEQYF,TGTGCCAGTAGTATCGGCGGGAGCGGCACCTACGAGCAGTACTTC
TRBV20-1,TRBJ2-3,-,few,CSANRRPGQYF,TGCAGTGCTAATCGGAGGCCCGGGCAGTATTTT
TRBV11-2,TRBJ2-3,-,once,CASSLGRDLTDTQYF,TGTGCCAGCAGCTTGGGGCGGGACCTCACAGATACGCAGTATTTT
TRBV25-1,TRBJ1-2,-,few,CASSEERRGGGYTF,TGTGCCAGCAGTGAAGAGCGCAGGGGCGGTGGCTACACCTTC
TRBV7-9,TRBJ2-3,-,few,CASSLDRYSDTQYF,TGTGCCAGCAGCTTAGATCGGTACTCAGATACGCAGTATTTT
TRBV5-1,TRBJ2-1,TRBD2,-,CASSLGVAGYNEQFF,TGCGCCAGCAGCTTGGGTGTAGCGGGGTACAATGAGCAGTTCTTC
TRBV11-2,TRBJ2-5,-,-,CASSRRGSGEETQYF,TGTGCCAGCAGCAGAAGGGGGTCCGGGGAAGAGACCCAGTACTTC
TRBV11-2,TRBJ1-1,-,few,CASSLTRNTEAFF,TGTGCCAGCAGCTTAACCAGGAACACTGAAGCTTTCTTT
TRBV29-1,TRBJ1-1,-,-,CSVEQAMNTEAFF,TGCAGCGTTGAACAGGCCATGAACACTGAAGCTTTCTTT
TRBV7-9,TRBJ2-3,-,-,CASSLAQGRDTQYF,TGTGCCAGCAGCTTAGCGCAGGGGAGAGATACGCAGTATTTT
TRBV6-1,TRBJ2-1,TRBD2,few,CASSEEASGRIGYNEQFF,TGTGCCAGCAGTGAAGAGGCTAGCGGGAGGATAGGTTACAATGAGCAGTTCTTC
TRBV19,TRBJ2-3,-,-,CASSIERFTDTQYF,TGTGCCAGTAGTATTGAACGGTTCACAGATACGCAGTATTTT
TRBV30,TRBJ1-5,TRBD1,few,CAWNPGQGRGNQPQHF,TGTGCCTGGAATCCGGGACAGGGCCGGGGCAATCAGCCCCAGCATTTT
TRBV6-4,TRBJ1-5,TRBD1,-,CASRECTRQGEVQPQHF,TGTGCCAGCAGAGAATGTACCCGACAGGGGGAAGTTCAGCCCCAGCATTTT
TRBV6-1,TRBJ1-1,-,-,CASSESREGNTEAFF,TGTGCCAGCAGTGAGTCTCGGGAAGGGAACACTGAAGCTTTCTTT
TRBV5-1,TRBJ1-3,-,-,CASHPPSGTGNTIYF,TGCGCCAGCCACCCTCCGTCAGGAACTGGAAACACCATATATTTT
TRBV9,TRBJ2-3,-,few,CASSVPGMDTQYF,TGTGCCAGCAGCGTACCGGGAATGGATACGCAGTATTTT
TRBV6-1,TRBJ1-2,-,-,CASSEPFGYTF,TGTGCCAGCAGTGAACCGTTTGGCTACACCTTC
TRBV19,TRBJ1-1,-,-,CASRIFSTGSTEAFF,TGTGCCAGTAGGATTTTCTCCACAGGGAGCACTGAAGCTTTCTTT
TRBV6-1,TRBJ1-2,-,-,CASSYRNYGYTF,TGTGCCAGCAGTTATCGGAACTATGGCTACACCTTC
TRBV27,TRBJ2-1,TRBD2,-,CASSPPGLAGGPYNEQFF,TGTGCCAGCAGTCCACCGGGACTAGCGGGAGGACCCTACAATGAGCAGTTCTTC
TRBV6-1,TRBJ2-2,-,-,CASTLGSGPGELFF,TGTGCCAGCACTTTAGGGAGCGGGCCCGGGGAGCTGTTTTTT
TRBV6-5,TRBJ1-1,-,-,CASGLGRGNTEAFF,TGTGCCAGCGGACTTGGACGGGGGAACACTGAAGCTTTCTTT
TRBV7-9,TRBJ1-1,-,few,CASSLTTGSAEAFF,TGTGCCAGCAGCTTAACTACAGGGTCGGCTGAAGCTTTCTTT
TRBV7-9,TRBJ2-5,-,few,CASSLGQQETQYF,TGTGCCAGCAGTTTAGGACAGCAAGAGACCCAGTACTTC